One TCR beta chain is described in this entry. This clonotype was counted ten times or more. Its cognate antigen has yet to be identified. No per-base quality is available; no much larger clone lies one base away. The protocol used for the library was PCR. Sequenced using an Illumina HiSeq 2500. Molecular barcoding was employed in the preparation of TCR libraries, with unique molecular identifiers being used to normalize TCRbeta repertoire quantification. TCRdb ran its own pipeline on the public reads, namely fastp trimming at Q25 and MiXCR clone calling, and kept in-frame beta chains. A single entry per CDR3 protein holds the most common genes and DNA from its merged rows. This sample has 300,000 to 400,000 distinct CDR3 sequences in its table, and 15% to 20% of those were observed once. The biggest ten clones account for about 41% of the sample. The record originates from a study of T-cell reconstitution after alpha-beta-depleted transplantation in children (dated by TCRdb to 2016 to 2017). About the investigation overall: The study quantitatively tracked T-cell immune reconstitution after TCRalphabeta/CD19-depleted allogeneic hematopoietic cell transplantation in children using TCR repertoire profiling.

Explained via the paper, the treatment or condition label denotes: allogeneic hematopoietic cell transplantation with graft depleted of TCRalphabeta T cells and CD19 B cells. The children who served as transplant recipients had been given grafts of TCRalphabeta/CD19-depleted allogeneic hematopoietic cells. The paper's findings and limits, for the study overall: The high TCRbeta diversity at day 60 in some patients was ascribed to recipient T cells and intrathymic progenitors that had survived conditioning. The apparently early alphabetaT-cell count recovery about two months after transplant was reportedly dependent on only several hundred rapidly expanded clones derived from non-depleted graft cells. Hyperexpanded clone frequencies declined over subsequent months; after one year, T-cell counts and TCRbeta diversity were mostly attributed to newly produced T cells.

This TCR was recovered from a male patient between 2 and 10 years old who had a stem cell transplant for acute lymphoblastic leukemia, so the T cells may come from the graft donor. The sample here was PBMCs, mostly from graft donor cells, taken 360 days after TCRalphabeta/CD19-depleted stem cell transplant.

The CDR3 region: CASGTSGYNEQFF. The DNA reads TGTGCCAGTGGGACTAGCGGCTACAATGAGCAGTTCTTC. The V and J segments used are TRBV3-1 and TRBJ2-1; 11 central bases correspond to TRBD2. For CDR1 and CDR2, the germline V gene (reference sequence) lists LGHDT and YNNKEL. Compared with germline, V lacks 9 bases and J lacks 3 bases; bases without a gene match: 1. The CDR3 numbers 13 residues from cysteine through phenylalanine. Only the CDR3 portion is preserved as DNA: 39 bases, with reading frame beginning at the first base.